The sequence of this TCR beta chain was determined in a study of metastatic and nonmetastatic thyroid tumors (TCRdb year 2020). Background for the entire study: For patients with malignant and with benign thyroid disease, the researchers compared repertoires between peripheral blood samples and tumor or nodule tissue samples. Results and caveats for the whole study, not just this receptor: TCR beta diversity was reported as significantly higher in malignant tumors than in benign nodules, in both blood and tumor samples.

About this clone: No cognate antigen has been identified for it. This may be a read error: a much more frequent sequence differs by one nucleotide.

Libraries were built with PCR. The sample was run on an Illumina HiSeq 4000. The TCR beta-chain CDR3 region of each patient was profiled by high-throughput sequencing. Per the original workflow: Drawing on CDR3 differences between clinicopathological groups, the researchers built a classifier meant to tell apart patients with distant-metastatic papillary thyroid cancer. The Shannon index was used to measure repertoire diversity, and the Morisita-Horn index was used to measure how similar tumor and blood repertoires were. TCRdb trimmed the raw reads at Q25, called clones with MiXCR and kept productive beta chains. What appears here as the V and J calls and clone size reflects TCRdb's work, not the paper's. This sample gives about 40,000 clones in total; roughly 17% of them show up just once. The top ten clonotypes cover roughly 9.8% of the sample. No patient had received any treatment before thyroid surgery. Using T-cell receptor beta sequencing, the researchers looked back retrospectively at clinical samples from patients, gathered between about 2011 and 2019.

The CDR3, cysteine through phenylalanine, is 17 amino acids long. The entry retains the CDR3 DNA only, 51 bases that are in frame from base 1. CDR1 ENHRY and CDR2 SYGVKD were looked up in the germline V gene. V and J lose 3 bases and 6 bases, and a span of 20 bases separates them. Here the chain combines TRBV10-3 and TRBJ2-2; a weak D assignment points to TRBD1 (5 bases agree). This receptor was taken from a female donor with papillary thyroid cancer or a benign thyroid nodule (not recorded which). Some clones in this sample may be carry-over from other donors' samples. The specimen was tumor tissue. The DNA is as follows: TGTGCCATCAGTGATTCTGGTACAGGAATTAACGCCGGGGAGCTGTTTTTT. Its amino acids are CAISDSGTGINAGELFF.